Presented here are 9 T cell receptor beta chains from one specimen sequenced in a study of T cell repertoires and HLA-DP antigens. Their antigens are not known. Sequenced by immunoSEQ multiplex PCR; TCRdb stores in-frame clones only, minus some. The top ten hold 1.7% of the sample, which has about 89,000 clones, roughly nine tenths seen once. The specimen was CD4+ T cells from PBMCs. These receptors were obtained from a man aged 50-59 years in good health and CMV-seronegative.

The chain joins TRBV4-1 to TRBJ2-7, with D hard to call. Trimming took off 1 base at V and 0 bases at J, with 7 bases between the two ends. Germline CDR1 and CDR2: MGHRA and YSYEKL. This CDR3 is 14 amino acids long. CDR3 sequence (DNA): TGCGCCAGCAGCCAAGGGCGGCCCTCCTACGAGCAGTACTTC. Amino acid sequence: CASSQGRPSYEQYF.

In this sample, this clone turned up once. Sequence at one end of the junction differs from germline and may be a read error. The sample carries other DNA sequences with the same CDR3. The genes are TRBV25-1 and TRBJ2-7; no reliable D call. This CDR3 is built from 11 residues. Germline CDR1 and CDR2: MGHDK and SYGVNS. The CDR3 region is CASSESWEQYF. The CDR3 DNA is TGTGCTAGCAGTGAATCGTGGGAGCAGTACTTC.

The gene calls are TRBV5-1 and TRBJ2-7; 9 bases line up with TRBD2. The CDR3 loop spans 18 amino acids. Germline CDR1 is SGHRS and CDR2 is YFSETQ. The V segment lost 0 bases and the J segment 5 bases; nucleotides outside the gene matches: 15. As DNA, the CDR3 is TGCGCCAGCAGCTTGGTGGCTAGCGGGATTTTCGGAGGGGACGAGCAGTACTTC. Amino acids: CASSLVASGIFGGDEQYF.

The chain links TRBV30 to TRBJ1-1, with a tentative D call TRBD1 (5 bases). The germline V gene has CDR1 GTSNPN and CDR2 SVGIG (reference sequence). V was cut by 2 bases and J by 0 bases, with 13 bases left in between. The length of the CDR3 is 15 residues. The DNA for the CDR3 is TGTGCCTGGAGTAAGGGCGACAGAATGAACACTGAAGCTTTCTTT. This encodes CAWSKGDRMNTEAFF.

As DNA, the CDR3 is TGTGCCAGCAGCTACGCCGGGACCGCCACAGATACGCAGTATTTT. Translated, it gives CASSYAGTATDTQYF. The chain joins TRBV7-2 to TRBJ2-3; the D gene could be TRBD1 or TRBD2 (5 bases each). Between the trimmed V and J ends, which lost 4 bases and 2 bases, there was a span of 13 bases. The CDR3 is 15 residues long. Germline assignment: CDR1 SGHTA and CDR2 FQGNSA.

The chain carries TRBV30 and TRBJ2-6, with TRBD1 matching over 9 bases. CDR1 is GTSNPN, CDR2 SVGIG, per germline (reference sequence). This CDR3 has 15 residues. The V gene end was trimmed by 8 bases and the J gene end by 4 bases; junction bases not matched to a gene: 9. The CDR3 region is CARGQGPSGANVLTF. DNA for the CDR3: TGTGCCCGGGGACAGGGCCCCTCAGGGGCCAACGTCCTGACTTTC.

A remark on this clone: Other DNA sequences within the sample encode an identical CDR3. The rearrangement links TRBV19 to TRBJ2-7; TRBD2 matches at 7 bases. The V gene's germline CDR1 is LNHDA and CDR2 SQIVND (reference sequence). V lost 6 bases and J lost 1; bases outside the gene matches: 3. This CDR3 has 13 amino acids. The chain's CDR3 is CASRGRASYEQYF. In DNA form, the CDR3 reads TGTGCCAGTAGAGGGAGGGCTTCCTACGAGCAGTACTTC.

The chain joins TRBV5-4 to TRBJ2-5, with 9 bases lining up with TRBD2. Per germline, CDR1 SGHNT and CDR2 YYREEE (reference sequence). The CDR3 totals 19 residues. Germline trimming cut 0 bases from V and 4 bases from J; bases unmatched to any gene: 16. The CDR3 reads CASSLARAGGPSLLETQYF. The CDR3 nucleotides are TGTGCCAGCAGCTTGGCCCGGGCGGGGGGGCCATCCCTTCTAGAGACCCAGTACTTC.

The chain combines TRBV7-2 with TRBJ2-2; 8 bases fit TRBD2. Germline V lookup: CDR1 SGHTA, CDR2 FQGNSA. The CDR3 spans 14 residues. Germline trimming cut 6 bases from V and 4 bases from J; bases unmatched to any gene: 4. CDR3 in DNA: TGTGCCAGCAGGCGGGGGGCGTCCACCGGGGAGCTGTTTTTT. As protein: CASRRGASTGELFF.